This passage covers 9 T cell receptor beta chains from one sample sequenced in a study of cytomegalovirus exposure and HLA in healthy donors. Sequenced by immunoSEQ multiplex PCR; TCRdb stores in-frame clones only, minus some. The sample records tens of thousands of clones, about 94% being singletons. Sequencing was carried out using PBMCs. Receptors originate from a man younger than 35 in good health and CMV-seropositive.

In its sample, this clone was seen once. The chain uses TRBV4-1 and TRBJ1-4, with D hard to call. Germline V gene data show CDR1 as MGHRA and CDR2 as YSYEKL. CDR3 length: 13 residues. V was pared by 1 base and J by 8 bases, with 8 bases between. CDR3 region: CASSQVYREKLFF. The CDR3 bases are TGCGCCAGCAGCCAAGTGTACAGAGAAAAACTGTTTTTT.

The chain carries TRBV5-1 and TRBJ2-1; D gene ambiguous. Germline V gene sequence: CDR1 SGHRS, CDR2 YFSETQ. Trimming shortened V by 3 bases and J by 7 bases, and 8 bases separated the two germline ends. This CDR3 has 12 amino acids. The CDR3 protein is CASSYTENEQFF. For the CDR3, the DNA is TGCGCCAGCAGCTATACCGAGAATGAGCAGTTCTTC.

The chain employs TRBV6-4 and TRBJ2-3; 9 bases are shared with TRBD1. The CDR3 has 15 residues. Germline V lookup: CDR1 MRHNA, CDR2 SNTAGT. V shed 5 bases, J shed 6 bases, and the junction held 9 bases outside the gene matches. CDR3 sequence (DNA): TGTGCCAGCAGTCAAGCGGGACAGGGTTCCGATACGCAGTATTTT. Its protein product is CASSQAGQGSDTQYF.

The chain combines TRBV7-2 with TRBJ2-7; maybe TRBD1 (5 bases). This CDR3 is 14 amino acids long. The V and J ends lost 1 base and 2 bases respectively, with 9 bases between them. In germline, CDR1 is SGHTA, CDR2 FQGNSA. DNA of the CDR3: TGTGCCAGCAGCTTAGAATGGGGCCCCTACGAGCAGTACTTC. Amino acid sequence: CASSLEWGPYEQYF.

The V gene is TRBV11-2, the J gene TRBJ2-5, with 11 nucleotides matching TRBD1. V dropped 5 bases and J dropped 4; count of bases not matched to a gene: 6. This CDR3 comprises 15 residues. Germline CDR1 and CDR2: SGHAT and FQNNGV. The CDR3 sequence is CASSGQGARRETQYF. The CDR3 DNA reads TGTGCCAGCAGCGGACAGGGGGCGCGTAGAGAGACCCAGTACTTC.

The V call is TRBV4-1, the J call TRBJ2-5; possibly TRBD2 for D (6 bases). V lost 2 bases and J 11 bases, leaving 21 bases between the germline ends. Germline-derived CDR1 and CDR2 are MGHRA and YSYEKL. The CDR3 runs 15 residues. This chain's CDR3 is CASSQYPRDPREQYF. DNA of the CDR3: TGCGCCAGCAGCCAATATCCCCGGGACCCTCGGGAGCAGTACTTC.

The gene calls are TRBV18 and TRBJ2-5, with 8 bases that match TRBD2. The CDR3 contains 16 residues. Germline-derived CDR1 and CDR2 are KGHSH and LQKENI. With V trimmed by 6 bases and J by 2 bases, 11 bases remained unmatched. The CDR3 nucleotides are TGTGCCAGCTCCCGCCCCTCTGCGGGGGGTCAAGAGACCCAGTACTTC. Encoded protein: CASSRPSAGGQETQYF.

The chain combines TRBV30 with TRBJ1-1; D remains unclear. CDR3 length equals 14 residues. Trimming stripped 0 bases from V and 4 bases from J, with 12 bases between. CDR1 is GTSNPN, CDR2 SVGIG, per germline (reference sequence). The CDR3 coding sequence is TGTGCCTGGAGTGTACGACACTTGCGCACTGAAGCTTTCTTT. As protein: CAWSVRHLRTEAFF. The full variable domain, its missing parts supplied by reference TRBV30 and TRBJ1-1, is SQTIHQWPATLVQPVGSPLSLECTVEGTSNPNLYWYRQAAGRGLQLLFYSVGIGQISSEVPQNLSASRPQDRQFILSSKKLLLSDSGFYLCAWSVRHLRTEAFFGQGTRLTVV.

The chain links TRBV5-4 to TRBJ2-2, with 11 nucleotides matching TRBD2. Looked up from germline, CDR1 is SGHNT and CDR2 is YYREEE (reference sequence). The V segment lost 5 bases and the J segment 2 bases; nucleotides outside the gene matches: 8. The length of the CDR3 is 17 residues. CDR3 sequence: CASRRISGRANTGELFF. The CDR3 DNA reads TGTGCCAGCAGAAGGATTAGCGGGAGGGCAAACACCGGGGAGCTGTTTTTT.